This entry is about one T cell receptor (beta chain). The data derive from a study of blood T cell repertoires in COVID-19. The assay was immunoSEQ multiplex PCR, and TCRdb's table has in-frame clones only and misses some. The data show about 480,000 clones, about 91% seen once. The V segment lost 3 bases and the J segment 5 bases; nucleotides outside the gene matches: 4. Per the germline V gene, CDR1 is LNHDA and CDR2 is SQIVND (reference sequence). The CDR3 totals 13 residues. The chain combines TRBV19 with TRBJ2-7; 7 bases are shared with TRBD1. The TCR sequence derives from a woman aged 50 to 60 with COVID-19, enrolled during active disease. Sequencing input: peripheral blood. This chain's CDR3 is CASSMAGGDEQYF. The CDR3 coding sequence is TGTGCCAGTAGTATGGCAGGGGGAGACGAGCAGTACTTC.